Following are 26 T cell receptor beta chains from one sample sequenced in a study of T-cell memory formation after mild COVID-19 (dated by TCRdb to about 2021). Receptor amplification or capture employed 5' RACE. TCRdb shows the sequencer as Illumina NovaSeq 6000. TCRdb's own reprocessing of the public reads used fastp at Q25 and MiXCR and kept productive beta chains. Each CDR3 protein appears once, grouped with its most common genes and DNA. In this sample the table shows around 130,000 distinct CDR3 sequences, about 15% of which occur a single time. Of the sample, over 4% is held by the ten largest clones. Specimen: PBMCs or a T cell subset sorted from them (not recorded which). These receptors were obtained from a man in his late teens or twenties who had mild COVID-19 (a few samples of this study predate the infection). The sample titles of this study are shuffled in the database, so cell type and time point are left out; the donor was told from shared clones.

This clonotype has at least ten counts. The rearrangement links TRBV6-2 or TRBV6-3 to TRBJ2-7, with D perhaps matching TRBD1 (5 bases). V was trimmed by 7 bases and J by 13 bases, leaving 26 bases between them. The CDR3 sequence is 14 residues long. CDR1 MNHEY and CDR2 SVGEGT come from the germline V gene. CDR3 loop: CASTPSTRGRRRYF. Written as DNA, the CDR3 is TGTGCCAGCACACCTTCGACAAGGGGCCGACGCCGATACTTC.

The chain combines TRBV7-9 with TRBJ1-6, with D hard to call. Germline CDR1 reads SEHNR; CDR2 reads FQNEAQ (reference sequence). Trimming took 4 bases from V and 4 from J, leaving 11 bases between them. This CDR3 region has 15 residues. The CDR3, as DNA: TGTGCCAGCAGCTCTTCTCCGATGTATAATTCACCCCTCCACTTT. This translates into CASSSSPMYNSPLHF.

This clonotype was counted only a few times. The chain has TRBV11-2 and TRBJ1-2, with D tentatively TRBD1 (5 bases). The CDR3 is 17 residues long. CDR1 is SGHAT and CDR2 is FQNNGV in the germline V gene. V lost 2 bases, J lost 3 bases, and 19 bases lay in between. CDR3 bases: TGTGCCAGCAGCTTAAGGGGCAGGGTGTCTGCCGACTATGGCTACACCTTC. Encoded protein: CASSLRGRVSADYGYTF.

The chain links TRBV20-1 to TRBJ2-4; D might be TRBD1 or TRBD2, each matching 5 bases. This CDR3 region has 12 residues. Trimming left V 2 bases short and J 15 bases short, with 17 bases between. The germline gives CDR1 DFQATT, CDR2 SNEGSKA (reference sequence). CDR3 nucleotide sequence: TGCAGTGCTAGAAGGGGAGAGGGGCCTCGGTACTTC. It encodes CSARRGEGPRYF.

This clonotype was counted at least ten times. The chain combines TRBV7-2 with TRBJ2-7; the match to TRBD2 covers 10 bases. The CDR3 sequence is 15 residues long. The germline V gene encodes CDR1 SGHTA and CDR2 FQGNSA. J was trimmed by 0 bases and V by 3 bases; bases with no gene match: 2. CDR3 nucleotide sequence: TGTGCCAGCAGCTTCGGGACTAGCGTCTCCTACGAGCAGTACTTC. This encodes CASSFGTSVSYEQYF.

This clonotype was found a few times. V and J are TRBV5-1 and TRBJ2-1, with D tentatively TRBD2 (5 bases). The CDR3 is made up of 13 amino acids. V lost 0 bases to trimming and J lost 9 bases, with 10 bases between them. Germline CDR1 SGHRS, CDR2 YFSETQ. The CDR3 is CASSLELAGEQFF. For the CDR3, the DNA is TGCGCCAGCAGCTTGGAGTTGGCGGGTGAGCAGTTCTTC.

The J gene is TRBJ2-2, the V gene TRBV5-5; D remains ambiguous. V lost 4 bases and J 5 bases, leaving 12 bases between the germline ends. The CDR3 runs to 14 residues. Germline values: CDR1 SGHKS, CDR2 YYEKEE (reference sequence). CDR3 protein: CASSASYMTGELFF. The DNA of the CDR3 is TGTGCCAGCAGCGCGTCCTATATGACCGGGGAGCTGTTTTTT.

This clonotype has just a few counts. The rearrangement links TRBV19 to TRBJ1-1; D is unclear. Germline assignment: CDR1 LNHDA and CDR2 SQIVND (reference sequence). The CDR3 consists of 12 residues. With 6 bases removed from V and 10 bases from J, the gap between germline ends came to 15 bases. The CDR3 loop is CASSLSAGPAFF. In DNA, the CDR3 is TGTGCCAGTAGCCTAAGCGCAGGCCCAGCTTTCTTT. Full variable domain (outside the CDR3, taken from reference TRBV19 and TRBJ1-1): DGGITQSPKYLFRKEGQNVTLSCEQNLNHDAMYWYRQDPGQGLRLIYYSQIVNDFQKGDIAEGYSVSREKKESFPLTVTSAQKNPTAFYLCASSLSAGPAFFGQGTRLTVV.

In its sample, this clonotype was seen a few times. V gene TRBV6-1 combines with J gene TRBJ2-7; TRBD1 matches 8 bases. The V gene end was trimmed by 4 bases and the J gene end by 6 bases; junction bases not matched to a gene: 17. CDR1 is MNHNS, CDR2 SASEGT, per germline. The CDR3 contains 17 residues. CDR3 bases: TGTGCCAGCAGTGGAATCTCCCGGGAGACAGGGGCTAGCGAGCAGTACGTC. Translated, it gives CASSGISRETGASEQYV.

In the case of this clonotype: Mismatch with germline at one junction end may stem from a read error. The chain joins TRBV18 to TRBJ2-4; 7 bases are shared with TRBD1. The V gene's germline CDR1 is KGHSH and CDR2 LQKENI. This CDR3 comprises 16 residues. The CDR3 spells CASSPRGRQGVNIQYF. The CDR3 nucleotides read TGTGCCAGCTCCCCACGGGGAAGACAGGGCGTCAACATTCAGTACTTC.

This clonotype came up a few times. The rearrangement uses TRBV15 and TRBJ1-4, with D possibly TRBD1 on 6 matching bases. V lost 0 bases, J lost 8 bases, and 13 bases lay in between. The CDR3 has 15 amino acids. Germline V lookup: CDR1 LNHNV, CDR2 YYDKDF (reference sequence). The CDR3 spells CATSRDKGVGEKLFF. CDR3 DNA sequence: TGTGCCACCAGCAGAGACAAGGGGGTCGGAGAAAAACTGTTTTTT.

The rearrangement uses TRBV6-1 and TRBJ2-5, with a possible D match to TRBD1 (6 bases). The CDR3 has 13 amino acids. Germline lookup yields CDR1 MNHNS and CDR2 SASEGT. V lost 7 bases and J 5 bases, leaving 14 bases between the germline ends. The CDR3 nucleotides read TGTGCCAGCATGAGGACAGAAGCGGAGACCCAGTACTTC. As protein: CASMRTEAETQYF.

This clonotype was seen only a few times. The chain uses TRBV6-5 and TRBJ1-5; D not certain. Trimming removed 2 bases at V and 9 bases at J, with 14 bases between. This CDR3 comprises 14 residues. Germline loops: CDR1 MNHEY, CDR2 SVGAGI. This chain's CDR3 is CASSYGGGGAPQHF. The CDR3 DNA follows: TGTGCCAGCAGTTACGGAGGAGGTGGTGCGCCCCAGCATTTT.

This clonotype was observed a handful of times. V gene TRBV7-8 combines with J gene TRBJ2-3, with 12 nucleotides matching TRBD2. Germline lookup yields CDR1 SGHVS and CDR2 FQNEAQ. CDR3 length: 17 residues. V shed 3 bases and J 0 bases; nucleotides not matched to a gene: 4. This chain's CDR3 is CASSFTSGGRSTDTQYF. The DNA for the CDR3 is TGTGCCAGCAGCTTTACTAGCGGGGGGCGGAGCACAGATACGCAGTATTTT.

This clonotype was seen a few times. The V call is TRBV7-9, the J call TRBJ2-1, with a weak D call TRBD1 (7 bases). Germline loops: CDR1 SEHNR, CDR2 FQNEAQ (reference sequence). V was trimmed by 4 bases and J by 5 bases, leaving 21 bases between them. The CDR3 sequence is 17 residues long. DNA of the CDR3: TGTGCCAGCAGCTGGATAAGGGGGCGCGGGGTGGACAATGAGCAGTTCTTC. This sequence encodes CASSWIRGRGVDNEQFF.

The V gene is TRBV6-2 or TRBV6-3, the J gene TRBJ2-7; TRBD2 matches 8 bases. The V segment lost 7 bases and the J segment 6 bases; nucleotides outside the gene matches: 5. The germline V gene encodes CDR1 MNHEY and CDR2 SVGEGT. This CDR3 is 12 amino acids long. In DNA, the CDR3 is TGTGCCAGCACCACGGGAGGGCTCGAGCAGTACGTC. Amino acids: CASTTGGLEQYV.

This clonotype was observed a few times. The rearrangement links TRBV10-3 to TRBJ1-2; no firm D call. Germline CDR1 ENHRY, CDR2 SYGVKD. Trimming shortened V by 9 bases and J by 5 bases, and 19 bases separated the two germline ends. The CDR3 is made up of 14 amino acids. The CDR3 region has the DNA TGTGCCATGAGTCCCTTCGGGGTCTCTTATGGCTACACCTTC. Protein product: CAMSPFGVSYGYTF.

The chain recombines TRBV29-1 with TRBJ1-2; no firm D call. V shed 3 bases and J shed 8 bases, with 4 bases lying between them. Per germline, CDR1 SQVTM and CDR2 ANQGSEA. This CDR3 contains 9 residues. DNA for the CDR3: TGCAGCGTTGATAGGGGCTACACCTTC. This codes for CSVDRGYTF.

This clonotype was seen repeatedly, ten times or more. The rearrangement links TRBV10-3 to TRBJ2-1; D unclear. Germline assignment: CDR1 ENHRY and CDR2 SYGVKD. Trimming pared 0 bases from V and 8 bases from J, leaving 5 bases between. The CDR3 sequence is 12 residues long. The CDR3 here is CAISESTHEQFF. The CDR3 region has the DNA TGTGCCATCAGTGAGTCGACCCATGAGCAGTTCTTC.

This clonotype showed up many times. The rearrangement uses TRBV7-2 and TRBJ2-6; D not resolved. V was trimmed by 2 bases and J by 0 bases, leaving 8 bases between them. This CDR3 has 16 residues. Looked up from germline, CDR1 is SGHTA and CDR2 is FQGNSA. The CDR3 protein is CASSLQYSSGANVLTF. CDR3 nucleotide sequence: TGTGCCAGCAGCTTACAATACAGCTCTGGGGCCAACGTCCTGACTTTC.

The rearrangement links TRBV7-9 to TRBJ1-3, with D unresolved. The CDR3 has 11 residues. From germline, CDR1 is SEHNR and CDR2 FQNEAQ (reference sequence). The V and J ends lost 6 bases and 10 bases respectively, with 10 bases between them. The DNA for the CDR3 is TGTGCCAGCAGTCGAGCGGAGACCATATATTTT. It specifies CASSRAETIYF.

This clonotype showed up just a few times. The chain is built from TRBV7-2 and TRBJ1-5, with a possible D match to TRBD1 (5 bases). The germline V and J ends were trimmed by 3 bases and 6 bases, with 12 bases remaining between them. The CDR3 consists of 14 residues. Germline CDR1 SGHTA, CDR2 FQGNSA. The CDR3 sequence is CASSFQGPGQPQHF. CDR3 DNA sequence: TGTGCCAGCAGCTTCCAGGGTCCTGGTCAGCCCCAGCATTTT.

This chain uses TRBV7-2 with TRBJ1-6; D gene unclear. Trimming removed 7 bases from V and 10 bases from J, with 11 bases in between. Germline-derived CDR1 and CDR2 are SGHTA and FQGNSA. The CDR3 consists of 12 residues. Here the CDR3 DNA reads TGTGCCAGCATCGGGCTAAGGTCACCCCTCCACTTT. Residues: CASIGLRSPLHF. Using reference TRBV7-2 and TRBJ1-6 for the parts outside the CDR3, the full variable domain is GAGVSQSPSNKVTEKGKDVELRCDPISGHTALYWYRQSLGQGLEFLIYFQGNSAPDKSGLPSDRFSAERTGGSVSTLTIQRTQQEDSAVYLCASIGLRSPLHFGNGTRLTVT.

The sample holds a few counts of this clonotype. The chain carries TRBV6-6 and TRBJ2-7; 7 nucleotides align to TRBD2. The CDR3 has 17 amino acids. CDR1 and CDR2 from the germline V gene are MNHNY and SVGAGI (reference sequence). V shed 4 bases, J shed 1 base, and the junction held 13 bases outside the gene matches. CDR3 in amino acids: CASSSGLTSAVSYEQYF. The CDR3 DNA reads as TGTGCCAGCAGTTCCGGTCTTACTAGCGCGGTTTCCTACGAGCAGTACTTC.

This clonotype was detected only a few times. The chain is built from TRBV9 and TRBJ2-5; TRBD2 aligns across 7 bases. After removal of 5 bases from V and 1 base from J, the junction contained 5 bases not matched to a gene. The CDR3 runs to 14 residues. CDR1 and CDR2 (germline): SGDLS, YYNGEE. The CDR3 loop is CASSISSGQETQYF. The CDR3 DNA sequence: TGTGCCAGCAGTATCTCTAGCGGCCAAGAGACCCAGTACTTC. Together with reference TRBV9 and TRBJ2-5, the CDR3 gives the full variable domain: DSGVTQTPKHLITATGQRVTLRCSPRSGDLSVYWYQQSLDQGLQFLIQYYNGEERAKGNILERFSAQQFPDLHSELNLSSLELGDSALYFCASSISSGQETQYFGPGTRLLVL.

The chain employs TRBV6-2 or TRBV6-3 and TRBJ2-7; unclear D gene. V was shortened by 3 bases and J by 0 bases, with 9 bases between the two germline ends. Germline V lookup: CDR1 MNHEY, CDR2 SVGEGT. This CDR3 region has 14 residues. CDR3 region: CASSYSQISYEQYV. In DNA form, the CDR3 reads TGTGCCAGCAGTTATTCCCAGATCTCCTACGAGCAGTACGTC.